The sequence of this T cell receptor beta chain was determined in a study of blood T cell repertoires in COVID-19 (dated by TCRdb to 2018 to 2021). Regarding the research as a whole: Collaborator samples came from the United States, Italy and Spain and covered acute and convalescent phases of COVID-19. The prospective study material was composed of cDNA or gDNA derived from T cells, B-cell-depleted T cells, or PBMCs. Subjects who had been exposed to COVID-19, were actively infected with it, or had recovered from it provided the deeply sampled blood TCRbeta repertoires that made up the dataset. The repertoires were released in a freely available public database intended as a resource for research on the immune response to SARS-CoV-2. Samples were obtained from the ongoing ImmuneRACE study (first 160 participants) and from over 1,000 subjects provided by 6 global collaborators. A de-identified subject ID, COVID-19 status, age in years and sex were almost always included in the sample metadata. Where HLA class I and class II types were available, the types were taken from metadata supplied by the sample provider, not from assay-based typing.

A single count supports this clone. The antigen it binds to is not known. No much larger clone exists at a distance of one base, and base qualities are not known. The collaborating institutions used their own protocols to collect whole blood in K2EDTA tubes. For TCRbeta analysis, collaborator samples were shipped as frozen whole blood, as isolated PBMCs, or as DNA extracted from either sample type. TCRbeta CDR3 regions were amplified from genomic DNA by means of the immunoSEQ Assay, a bias-controlled multiplex PCR. Per the original workflow: Nucleated cell counts per sample were estimated from amplification of reference gene primers within the assay. To quantify the absolute abundance of each unique TCRbeta CDR3 rearrangement, sequence reads were collapsed and filtered. For each sample, productive Simpson clonality was calculated as the square root of Simpson's diversity index across productive rearrangements. Held by TCRdb, this immuneACCESS table contains in-frame sequences only and omits some clones. Under half of the omission traces to an unresolved V gene where checked; the cause of the rest is unknown. Clonal size and the V and J genes are those of that table, whereas D and trimming came from the DNA. The sample table holds tens of thousands of clones, of which over 80% were seen once. 5% to 7% of the sample rests with the top ten.

Findings and caveats that apply to the study as a whole: The amount of clinical and demographic metadata varied by source and participant and was provided uncurated.

Looking up the germline V gene (reference sequence) yields CDR1 LGHDT and CDR2 YNNKEL. V and J are trimmed by 4 bases and 6 bases, and the gene matches miss 9 bases of the junction. The CDR3, cysteine through phenylalanine, is 16 amino acids long. Only the CDR3 part of the read is kept: 48 bases, read in frame from the first base. This receptor was obtained from a man aged 45-65 years with active COVID-19. Sequences were obtained from peripheral blood. The sequence is built from TRBV3-1 (or the pseudogene TRBV3-2) and TRBJ2-3, and 11 junctional nucleotides match TRBD2. The DNA sequence is as follows: TGTGCCAGCAGCCGGGGACTAGCGGATGGGTATGATACGCAGTATTTT. It specifies CASSRGLADGYDTQYF.